This T cell receptor beta chain was profiled in a study of T cell responses to AZD1222 COVID-19 vaccine. Clones were read by immunoSEQ multiplex PCR, and TCRdb kept only the in-frame ones, dropping some. The sample consists of 120,000 or so clones, 85% to 90% of them appearing once. General study points: In the spike-specific TCR repertoire, nearly half reportedly target unmutated variant regions. Seropositive at baseline were only a handful of AZD1222 recipients.

The CDR3 consists of 13 residues. The germline gives CDR1 LGHDT, CDR2 YNNKEL (reference sequence). V was clipped by 8 bases and J by 4 bases, with 12 bases between them. Remarks on this clone: The antigen remains undetermined.

The receptor was isolated from an adult in good health. Specimen: peripheral blood, collected on day 0 of MenACWY control vaccination. This chain joins TRBV3-1 (or the pseudogene TRBV3-2) and TRBJ1-3; D ambiguous. Here the CDR3 DNA reads TGTGCCAGCGCCCGGGGTACGGGAAACACCATATATTTT. This gives the protein CASARGTGNTIYF.